Presented here are 31 T cell receptor beta chains from one specimen sequenced in a study of molecular identifiers for immune sequencing clone quantification. Via MiXCR, TCRdb re-called the PCR reads, giving one row per CDR3 protein. Of around 470,000 distinct CDR3 sequences in the sample, less than 30% were seen once. Sequenced sample: naive CD8+ T cells from blood, with Jurkat cell RNA spiked in. Subset of the sample: FACS-sorted CD8+CD4-CCR7+CD45RA+ naive T cells. These TCRs come from a human donor in good health. Some libraries in this study had Jurkat cell RNA spiked in.

This clonotype was detected ten times or more. The V call is TRBV7-2, the J call TRBJ2-7, with D perhaps TRBD2 (5 bases). The CDR3 is 14 amino acids. V lost 0 bases to trimming and J lost 5 bases, with 11 bases between them. Germline loops: CDR1 SGHTA, CDR2 FQGNSA. The CDR3 protein is CASSLASSGNEQYF. The CDR3 DNA is TGTGCCAGCAGCTTAGCTTCGTCCGGGAACGAGCAGTACTTC.

This clonotype has a count of ten or more. This chain links TRBV5-1 with TRBJ2-7; TRBD1 matches at 7 bases. There are 17 residues in the CDR3. Per the germline V gene, CDR1 is SGHRS and CDR2 is YFSETQ. V lost 3 bases and J lost 7; bases outside the gene matches: 19. CDR3 sequence: CASSSLDRVGRIWEQYF. CDR3 bases: TGCGCCAGCAGCTCCCTCGACAGGGTTGGCCGGATCTGGGAGCAGTACTTC.

This clonotype has a count of ten or more. The V gene is TRBV20-1, the J gene TRBJ2-1; 7 bases are shared with TRBD2. Germline CDR1 reads DFQATT; CDR2 reads SNEGSKA (reference sequence). The CDR3 runs to 15 residues. V gave up 3 bases and J gave up 6 bases; unmatched junction bases: 11. CDR3 nucleotide sequence: TGCAGTGCTAGTGGAGGGAGGGCCCTCCTCAATGAGCAGTTCTTC. Encoded protein: CSASGGRALLNEQFF.

This clonotype was seen ten or more times. The chain links TRBV27 to TRBJ1-5, with D hard to call. Trimming cost V 5 bases and J 4 bases, with 12 bases left between them. Germline V gene data show CDR1 as MNHEY and CDR2 as SMNVEV (reference sequence). The CDR3 has 14 residues. The DNA for the CDR3 is TGTGCCAGCAGTCTCCCAGGTTTAAATCAGCCCCAGCATTTT. Protein: CASSLPGLNQPQHF.

This clonotype came up many times. The chain uses TRBV28 and TRBJ2-1, with D tentatively TRBD1 (6 bases). The CDR3 sequence is 15 residues long. Trimming removed 4 bases from V and 3 bases from J, with 13 bases in between. Germline V gene lookup returns CDR1 MDHEN and CDR2 SYDVKM. The CDR3 DNA follows: TGTGCCAGCAGTTCCCTGACAGGAGACTACAATGAGCAGTTCTTC. Protein: CASSSLTGDYNEQFF. Based on the CDR3 plus reference TRBV28 and TRBJ2-1, the full variable domain is DVKVTQSSRYLVKRTGEKVFLECVQDMDHENMFWYRQDPGLGLRLIYFSYDVKMKEKGDIPEGYSVSREKKERFSLILESASTNQTSMYLCASSSLTGDYNEQFFGPGTRLTVL.

With respect to this clonotype: Since a much larger clone is just one base distant, this may be a read error. The chain couples TRBV5-1 to TRBJ2-1; D call uncertain. With 0 bases removed from V and 10 bases from J, the gap between germline ends came to 14 bases. CDR1 and CDR2 from the germline V gene are SGHRS and YFSETQ. The CDR3 totals 14 residues. Here the CDR3 DNA reads TGCGCCAGCAGCTTGGACTTTCCAGGTGAGGAGCAGTTCTTC. It encodes CASSLDFPGEEQFF.

V is TRBV7-2 and J is TRBJ1-2; possible D gene TRBD1, 6 bases. Trimming removed 4 bases from V and 3 bases from J, with 15 bases in between. The CDR3 has 15 amino acids. CDR1 is SGHTA and CDR2 is FQGNSA in the germline V gene. CDR3 sequence (DNA): TGTGCCAGCAGCTCCCGGACAGTTTTCCACTATGGCTACACCTTC. It specifies CASSSRTVFHYGYTF.

Of note for this clonotype: This may arise from a read error, as a much more abundant clone is one base away. This rearrangement joins TRBV19 to TRBJ1-1; D call uncertain. Trimming took 6 bases from V and 7 from J, leaving 12 bases between them. Per the germline V gene, CDR1 is LNHDA and CDR2 is SQIVND (reference sequence). The CDR3 is made up of 12 amino acids. In nucleotides, the CDR3 is TGTGCCAGTAGAAAAGTAGGGTTTGAAGCTTTCTTT. Protein: CASRKVGFEAFF. The full variable domain, rest sourced from reference TRBV19 and TRBJ1-1, is DGGITQSPKYLFRKEGQNVTLSCEQNLNHDAMYWYRQDPGQGLRLIYYSQIVNDFQKGDIAEGYSVSREKKESFPLTVTSAQKNPTAFYLCASRKVGFEAFFGQGTRLTVV.

This clonotype was seen at least ten times. In nucleotides, the CDR3 is TGCGCCAGCAGCGATCCCCTTCAGGGCGAGCAGTACTTC. Its translation is CASSDPLQGEQYF. This chain uses TRBV5-1 with TRBJ2-7, with a tentative D call TRBD1 (5 bases). CDR1 and CDR2 from the germline V gene are SGHRS and YFSETQ. V was cut by 4 bases and J by 6 bases, with 14 bases left in between. The CDR3 is 13 residues long. Together with reference TRBV5-1 and TRBJ2-7, the CDR3 gives the full variable domain: KAGVTQTPRYLIKTRGQQVTLSCSPISGHRSVSWYQQTPGQGLQFLFEYFSETQRNKGNFPGRFSGRQFSNSRSEMNVSTLELGDSALYLCASSDPLQGEQYFGPGTRLTVT.

To note about this clonotype: A much larger clone lies one base from this, so it may be a read error. This sequence joins TRBV29-1 and TRBJ2-3, with D possibly matching TRBD1 (7 bases). The CDR3 contains 18 residues. Germline loops: CDR1 SQVTM, CDR2 ANQGSEA. Trimming took 7 bases from V and 0 from J, leaving 26 bases between them. The CDR3: CSAVFGRGALFSTDTQYF. The CDR3 DNA follows: TGCAGCGCTGTATTTGGCAGGGGGGCTTTATTTAGCACAGATACGCAGTATTTT.

Comments on this clonotype: Because it lacks the conserved phenylalanine or tryptophan at the end, this CDR3 is likely a read error. The genes are TRBV4-3 and TRBJ2-6; 16 bases align to TRBD2. Germline-derived CDR1 and CDR2 are LGHNA and YSLEER. The length of the CDR3 is 21 residues. The CDR3 sequence is CASSQMGLAGGPGPGANALTL. The CDR3 coding sequence is TGCGCCAGCAGCCAGATGGGACTAGCGGGGGGGCCGGGTCCCGGGGCCAACGCCCTGACTCTC.

For this clonotype: This may arise from a read error, as a much more abundant clone is one base away. The chain joins TRBV12-3 or TRBV12-4 to TRBJ2-6; the D is unclear. The CDR3 spans 15 residues. Trimming removed 3 bases from V and 5 bases from J, with 11 bases in between. The CDR3: CASSLPEPRANVLTF. DNA of the CDR3: TGTGCCAGCAGTTTGCCGGAGCCCAGGGCCAACGTCCTGACTTTC.

The count of this clonotype is one. A read error is possible here, since a much larger clone lies one base away. CDR3 sequence (DNA): TGCGCCAGCAGCTTGGCAGCGTATAACGCTGAAGCTTTCTTT. Its protein product is CASSLAAYNAEAFF. The chain couples TRBV5-1 to TRBJ1-1; D unclear. The CDR3 has 14 amino acids. CDR1 is SGHRS, CDR2 YFSETQ, per germline. Trimming cost V 0 bases and J 6 bases, with 12 bases left between them.

In this sample, this clonotype turned up many times. The chain uses TRBV6-6 and TRBJ2-4; the D gene is possibly TRBD1 (5 bases). Germline V lookup: CDR1 MNHNY, CDR2 SVGAGI (reference sequence). This CDR3 has 19 residues. V dropped 2 bases and J dropped 0 bases, with 20 bases sitting between them. The CDR3 nucleotides read TGTGCCAGCAGTTACGGTGGGGCGACTGGCAGACTAGCCAAAAACATTCAGTACTTC. It yields the protein CASSYGGATGRLAKNIQYF.

This clonotype was recorded a few times. The chain uses TRBV12-3 or TRBV12-4 and TRBJ2-7; a weak D match, TRBD2 (6 bases). The V end was cut by 4 bases, the J end by 3 bases, with 13 bases between. CDR3 length: 14 amino acids. Written as DNA, the CDR3 is TGTGCCAGCAGTTCACCGGGACTCCACTACGAGCAGTACTTC. Translating gives CASSSPGLHYEQYF.

Comment on this clonotype: This sequence may be a read error, since a much larger clone differs from it by one base. The V call is TRBV20-1, the J call TRBJ2-4; tentative D call: TRBD2 (5 bases). The CDR3 covers 15 residues. Germline V gene sequence: CDR1 DFQATT, CDR2 SNEGSKA (reference sequence). CDR3 residues: CSASLAKLAKNIRYF. The CDR3 nucleotides are TGCAGTGCTAGCCTAGCAAAGCTAGCCAAAAACATTCGGTACTTC.

This clonotype has more than one count but fewer than ten. This chain connects TRBV19 to TRBJ2-7; D remains unclear. The CDR3 consists of 14 residues. The germline CDR1 and CDR2 sequences are LNHDA and SQIVND (reference sequence). V lost 6 bases and J lost 4, with 16 bases in between. The CDR3 protein is CASSASVGSYEQYF. Written as DNA, the CDR3 is TGTGCCAGTAGCGCCTCGGTGGGGTCTTACGAGCAGTACTTC.

This clonotype was found a few times. The chain couples TRBV5-1 to TRBJ1-1, with 7 bases aligning to TRBD1. With V trimmed by 3 bases and J by 1 base, 6 bases remained unmatched. There are 15 residues in the CDR3. The germline gives CDR1 SGHRS, CDR2 YFSETQ. The chain's CDR3 is CASSWSGTANTEAFF. DNA of the CDR3: TGCGCCAGCAGCTGGTCCGGGACAGCGAACACTGAAGCTTTCTTT.

In its sample, this clonotype was seen a few times. The chain links TRBV7-9 to TRBJ1-3; D may be TRBD1 (5 bases). From germline, CDR1 is SEHNR and CDR2 FQNEAQ (reference sequence). This CDR3 comprises 18 residues. Trimming shortened V by 2 bases and J by 0 bases, and 17 bases separated the two germline ends. CDR3 sequence reads: CASSLWYATGHSGNTIYF. The DNA of the CDR3 is TGTGCCAGCAGCTTATGGTATGCAACGGGGCACTCTGGAAACACCATATATTTT.

CDR3 nucleotides: TGTGCCAGCAGGTCCTTGGGACCAGGCGGCAATCAGCCCCAGCATTTT. The encoded protein is CASRSLGPGGNQPQHF. The chain is built from TRBV27 and TRBJ1-5, with D perhaps TRBD1 (5 bases). Looked up from germline, CDR1 is MNHEY and CDR2 is SMNVEV (reference sequence). V lost 6 bases to trimming and J lost 2 bases, with 17 bases between them. This CDR3 is built from 16 residues.

Points on this clonotype: A junction end diverges from the germline sequence, so it may reflect a read error. V usage is TRBV4-3 and J usage is TRBJ1-1, with 8 bases identical to TRBD1. The CDR3 has 15 residues. Per germline, CDR1 LGHNA and CDR2 YSLEER. CDR3 residues: CTSSQDRVVNTEAFF. The CDR3 DNA reads TGCACCAGCAGCCAGGACAGGGTGGTGAACACTGAAGCTTTCTTT.

This clonotype was recorded a few times. The V and J genes are TRBV9 and TRBJ2-1; a weak D match, TRBD2 (5 bases). Trimming removed 0 bases from V and 5 bases from J, with 9 bases in between. The CDR3 contains 14 residues. CDR1 SGDLS and CDR2 YYNGEE come from the germline V gene. CDR3 loop: CASSVGGIDNEQFF. The CDR3 bases are TGTGCCAGCAGCGTAGGAGGGATCGACAATGAGCAGTTCTTC.

The count of this clonotype is one. Just one base apart from a much larger clone, this may be a read error. The rearrangement joins TRBV7-2 to TRBJ2-1; D might be TRBD1 (5 bases). Germline values: CDR1 SGHTA, CDR2 FQGNSA. This CDR3 spans 15 amino acids. Between the trimmed V and J ends, which lost 5 bases and 8 bases, there was a span of 19 bases. The CDR3 sequence is CASSQPVGHYDEQFF. In nucleotides, the CDR3 is TGTGCCAGCAGCCAGCCCGTGGGGCATTACGATGAGCAGTTCTTC.

The chain combines TRBV27 with TRBJ2-7; no clear D gene. The CDR3 length is 11 residues. Per germline, CDR1 MNHEY and CDR2 SMNVEV (reference sequence). Trimming removed 8 bases at V and 3 bases at J, with 8 bases between. The CDR3 sequence: CASGHFYEQYF. The CDR3 bases are TGTGCCAGCGGGCATTTCTACGAGCAGTACTTC.

This clonotype was detected many times. CDR3 in amino acids: CATSDWTNQPQHF. The DNA of the CDR3 is TGTGCCACCAGTGATTGGACCAATCAGCCCCAGCATTTT. The rearrangement uses TRBV24-1 and TRBJ1-5; D gene uncertain. CDR3 length: 13 residues. V lost 2 bases and J lost 3, with 4 bases in between. Looked up from germline, CDR1 is KGHDR and CDR2 is SFDVKD.

This clonotype was counted many times. The chain combines TRBV20-1 with TRBJ2-1; 7 positions agree with TRBD2. The CDR3 length is 15 residues. Germline V gene sequence: CDR1 DFQATT, CDR2 SNEGSKA (reference sequence). V lost 0 bases, J lost 3 bases, and 5 bases stayed unmatched. DNA for the CDR3: TGCAGTGCTAGAGATTTCCAGCGGGACTACAATGAGCAGTTCTTC. This sequence encodes CSARDFQRDYNEQFF.

As regards this clonotype: A read error may account for a junction end that differs from germline. The genes are TRBV4-3 and TRBJ1-2; a weak D match, TRBD1 (5 bases). Germline loops: CDR1 LGHNA, CDR2 YSLEER. This CDR3 spans 14 amino acids. CDR3 in amino acids: CVSSQGLTNYGYTF. The CDR3 DNA is TGCGTCAGCAGCCAGGGTCTGACTAACTATGGCTACACCTTC.

CDR3 protein: CSANTIKVDIGYTF. CDR3 sequence (DNA): TGCAGTGCTAACACCATTAAGGTGGATATTGGCTACACCTTC. The chain has TRBV20-1 and TRBJ1-2, with D unclear. This CDR3 contains 14 residues. V lost 4 bases to trimming and J lost 7 bases, with 19 bases between them. In germline, CDR1 is DFQATT, CDR2 SNEGSKA (reference sequence).

This clonotype was counted ten times or more. The genes are TRBV28 and TRBJ1-5; 7 bases match TRBD1. The ends lost 3 bases at V and 5 bases at J; junction bases unmatched: 7. Per germline, CDR1 MDHEN and CDR2 SYDVKM. The CDR3 is made up of 15 amino acids. The CDR3 is CASSLGDSGHQPQHF. CDR3 nucleotides: TGTGCCAGCAGTTTGGGGGACAGCGGCCATCAGCCCCAGCATTTT.

This clonotype was observed once. J is TRBJ2-1 and V is TRBV20-1; no clear D. The CDR3 is 14 amino acids. The V gene's germline CDR1 is DFQATT and CDR2 SNEGSKA (reference sequence). Trimming removed 5 bases from V and 6 bases from J, with 17 bases in between. The DNA for the CDR3 is TGCAGTGCTGCGAGAGCGCCTGGAAGCAATGAGCAGTTCTTC. Its translation is CSAARAPGSNEQFF.

Many counts were recorded for this clonotype. The CDR3 DNA reads TGTGCCAGCAGCAAACTGAGACAGGGGGCTACGAGCAATCAGCCCCAGCATTTT. Protein: CASSKLRQGATSNQPQHF. The chain is built from TRBV21-1 and TRBJ1-5; the table's D gene call, TRBD1, was not cross checked with the DNA. TRBV21-1 is termed a pseudogene. This CDR3 comprises 18 residues.